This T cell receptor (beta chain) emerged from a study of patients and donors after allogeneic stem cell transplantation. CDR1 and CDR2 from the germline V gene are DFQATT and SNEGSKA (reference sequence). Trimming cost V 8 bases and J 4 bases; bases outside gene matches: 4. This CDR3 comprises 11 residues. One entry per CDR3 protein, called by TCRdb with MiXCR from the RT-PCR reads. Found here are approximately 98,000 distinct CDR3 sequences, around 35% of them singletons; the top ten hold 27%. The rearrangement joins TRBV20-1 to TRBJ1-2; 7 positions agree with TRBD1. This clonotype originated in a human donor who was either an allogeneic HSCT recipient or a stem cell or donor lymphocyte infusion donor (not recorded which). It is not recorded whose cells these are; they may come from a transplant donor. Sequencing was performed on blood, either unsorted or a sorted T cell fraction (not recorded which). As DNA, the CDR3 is TGCAGTTTGGACAGGACCTATGGCTACACCTTC. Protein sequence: CSLDRTYGYTF.